The clone carrying this T cell receptor beta chain occurred once. The data were obtained in a study of blood T cell repertoires in COVID-19. At the level of the study: PBMCs, B-cell-depleted T cells, or T cells provided the cDNA or gDNA that made up the material.

The germline V gene has CDR1 MNHNY and CDR2 SVGAGI (reference sequence). This CDR3 spans 15 amino acids. Trimming stripped 5 bases from V and 7 bases from J, with 17 bases between. Here immunoSEQ multiplex PCR was the method, and the copy in TCRdb shows in-frame clones only, minus some. Counted here are about 130,000 clones, approximately 74% occurring once; the ten biggest clones make up roughly 5.5%. This receptor was obtained from a man aged 55 to 70 with acute or convalescent COVID-19. Sequenced sample: peripheral blood. The chain joins TRBV6-6 to TRBJ1-4, with D tentatively TRBD1 (5 bases). The CDR3 region has the DNA TGTGCCAGCAGTAACGGTCGGGGGATAATTGAAAAACTGTTTTTT. Translated: CASSNGRGIIEKLFF.